This T cell receptor beta chain originates from a study of T cells in Graves' hyperthyroidism and ophthalmopathy. Study-level information: Initial diagnosis, before any treatment, was when peripheral blood was collected.

Graves' hyperthyroidism is called stable when ophthalmopathy does not progress within 18 months. Hyperthyroidism in the patients, aged 18 to 65, was newly diagnosed and under 2 months in duration. Amplification yielded TCR beta CDR3 regions, with RNA transcripts as the source. The HTBI primer set served for first-round RT-PCR of the TCR CDR3. One entry per CDR3 protein, called by TCRdb with MiXCR from the multiplex PCR reads. The sample yields hundreds of thousands of distinct CDR3 sequences, around 39% seen once. This clonotype was sampled from a man younger than 35 with Graves' hyperthyroidism. The sequenced sample was blood.

The CDR3 bases are TGCAGCTCCTTCGACAGAACGAACACCGGGGAGCTGTTTTTT. It translates to CSSFDRTNTGELFF. The V gene is TRBV29-1, the J gene TRBJ2-2; the D gene is possibly TRBD1 (5 bases). V lost 8 bases to trimming and J lost 0 bases, with 13 bases between them. Germline V gene lookup returns CDR1 SQVTM and CDR2 ANQGSEA. This CDR3 comprises 14 residues.